The next 32 T cell receptor beta chains were all read from a single sample in a study of blood T cell repertoires in COVID-19. Assay used: immunoSEQ multiplex PCR; TCRdb lists only in-frame clones, some missing. The top ten hold roughly 18% of the sample, which has 100,000 to 150,000 clones, around 89% seen once. The sequenced material came from peripheral blood. These receptors originate from a man aged 50 or older with active or convalescent COVID-19.

The chain couples TRBV10-3 to TRBJ2-6; no definite D call. The germline gives CDR1 ENHRY, CDR2 SYGVKD. V was trimmed by 6 bases and J by 0 bases, leaving 9 bases between them. This CDR3 has 15 amino acids. The CDR3 protein is CAISPAVSGANVLTF. CDR3 DNA sequence: TGTGCCATCAGCCCCGCAGTCTCTGGGGCCAACGTCCTGACTTTC.

V usage is TRBV29-1 and J usage is TRBJ2-3; D may be TRBD1 (8 bases). The CDR3 totals 16 residues. V shed 0 bases and J shed 4 bases, with 17 bases lying between them. Germline V gene lookup returns CDR1 SQVTM and CDR2 ANQGSEA. The CDR3 DNA sequence: TGCAGCGTTGAAGAGGGAGGGACAGGAATGGCAGATACGCAGTATTTT. Translating it yields CSVEEGGTGMADTQYF.

The chain employs TRBV9 and TRBJ1-2; TRBD1 matches 7 bases. The V and J ends lost 4 bases and 0 bases, in that order; junction bases with no gene match: 9. The germline gives CDR1 SGDLS, CDR2 YYNGEE. CDR3 length equals 16 residues. The CDR3 DNA sequence: TGTGCCAGCAGCACCGCCGGACAGGAAGCTAACTATGGCTACACCTTC. Its translation: CASSTAGQEANYGYTF.

This chain uses TRBV5-4 with TRBJ1-5, with D perhaps TRBD1 (6 bases). CDR1 is SGHNT, CDR2 YYREEE, per germline (reference sequence). V was clipped by 2 bases and J by 4 bases, with 7 bases between them. CDR3 size: 13 residues. The CDR3 DNA reads as TGTGCCAGCAGCTTTGACAGGAATCAGCCCCAGCATTTT. Translated: CASSFDRNQPQHF. Together with reference TRBV5-4 and TRBJ1-5, the CDR3 gives the full variable domain: ETGVTQSPTHLIKTRGQQVTLRCSSQSGHNTVSWYQQALGQGPQFIFQYYREEENGRGNFPPRFSGLQFPNYSSELNVNALELDDSALYLCASSFDRNQPQHFGDGTRLSIL.

This sequence joins TRBV6-6 and TRBJ2-5, with D perhaps matching TRBD1 (6 bases). CDR1 is MNHNY, CDR2 SVGAGI, per germline (reference sequence). The CDR3 has 16 residues. Deletions cut 2 bases from V and 4 bases from J, with 17 bases between. For the CDR3, the DNA is TGTGCCAGCAGTTACGGGTCGCAGGGGTTGCGAGAGACCCAGTACTTC. It specifies CASSYGSQGLRETQYF.

CDR3 sequence reads: CASSPGVPNQPQHF. CDR3 bases: TGTGCCAGCAGCCCAGGGGTTCCCAATCAGCCCCAGCATTTT. The chain combines TRBV6-5 with TRBJ1-5; tentative D call: TRBD1 (6 bases). The germline V and J ends were trimmed by 6 bases and 3 bases, with 12 bases remaining between them. The CDR3 has 14 amino acids. Germline assignment: CDR1 MNHEY and CDR2 SVGAGI.

This chain connects TRBV7-8 to TRBJ2-2, with 9 bases matching TRBD1. CDR3 size: 18 residues. Trimming at V came to 6 bases and at J to 0 bases, leaving 11 bases not matched to a gene. Germline V lookup: CDR1 SGHVS, CDR2 FQNEAQ. CDR3 residues: CASSHLTGGIANTGELFF. CDR3 in DNA: TGTGCCAGCAGTCACCTGACAGGGGGGATAGCGAACACCGGGGAGCTGTTTTTT.

This clone turned up a few times. The chain couples TRBV5-6 to TRBJ2-7; D possibly corresponds to TRBD2 (6 bases). This CDR3 is 14 amino acids long. Trimming removed 4 bases from V and 5 bases from J, with 16 bases in between. The germline V gene encodes CDR1 SGHDT and CDR2 YYEEEE. The CDR3: CASSLGPWGDEQYF. CDR3 nucleotide sequence: TGTGCCAGCAGCCTAGGACCATGGGGGGACGAGCAGTACTTC. The full variable domain, completed using reference TRBV5-6 and TRBJ2-7, is DAGVTQSPTHLIKTRGQQVTLRCSPKSGHDTVSWYQQALGQGPQFIFQYYEEEERQRGNFPDRFSGHQFPNYSSELNVNALLLGDSALYLCASSLGPWGDEQYFGPGTRLTVT.

This clone was picked up a small number of times. The chain carries TRBV6-1 and TRBJ2-3; TRBD2 agrees at 12 bases. The CDR3 consists of 16 residues. The V gene's germline CDR1 is MNHNS and CDR2 SASEGT. With V trimmed by 4 bases and J by 6 bases, 8 bases remained unmatched. Here the CDR3 reads CASSATSGGLGDTQYF. The DNA of the CDR3 is TGTGCCAGCAGTGCGACTAGCGGGGGCTTGGGGGATACGCAGTATTTT.

This rearrangement joins TRBV4-1 to TRBJ2-7, with a weak D call TRBD2 (5 bases). V lost 3 bases and J lost 6, with 21 bases in between. Germline loops: CDR1 MGHRA, CDR2 YSYEKL. CDR3 size: 16 residues. In DNA, the CDR3 is TGCGCCAGCAGCCACCCCTCGAGGCTAGCTTCGCTCGAGCAGTACTTC. Encoded protein: CASSHPSRLASLEQYF.

The chain carries TRBV11-3 and TRBJ2-3, with 12 bases aligning to TRBD1. Losses at the gene ends were 4 bases for V and 3 bases for J; bases not matched to a gene: 11. Germline CDR1 and CDR2: SGHNT and YENEEA. CDR3 size: 18 residues. CDR3 in DNA: TGTGCCAGCAGCTCGGGACAGGGGGCGTTAGCGGGAACAGATACGCAGTATTTT. Its translation: CASSSGQGALAGTDTQYF.

The CDR3 sequence is CASSMWGGTGVRSETQYF. CDR3 nucleotides: TGTGCCAGTAGTATGTGGGGGGGGACAGGGGTCAGATCAGAGACCCAGTACTTC. The chain is built from TRBV19 and TRBJ2-5; 10 nucleotides line up with TRBD1. Germline V CDR1 and CDR2: LNHDA, SQIVND (reference sequence). The CDR3 sequence is 18 residues long. J was trimmed by 4 bases and V by 3 bases; bases with no gene match: 14.

The chain uses TRBV29-1 and TRBJ1-1; 8 positions agree with TRBD1. The CDR3 is 13 amino acids. The germline CDR1 and CDR2 sequences are SQVTM and ANQGSEA. V was clipped by 5 bases and J by 1 base; unmatched bases: 3. Here the CDR3 reads CSVSTGGNTEAFF. DNA for the CDR3: TGCAGCGTTTCAACAGGGGGGAACACTGAAGCTTTCTTT.

V usage is TRBV11-3 and J usage is TRBJ1-1, with no clear D. With 1 base removed from V and 8 bases from J, the gap between germline ends came to 17 bases. This CDR3 has 15 amino acids. Germline V lookup: CDR1 SGHNT, CDR2 YENEEA. The CDR3 DNA is TGTGCCAGCAGCTTAGGGCGGCAGGCCGGAGGGGAAGCTTTCTTT. Its translation: CASSLGRQAGGEAFF. Full variable domain (remainder filled in from reference TRBV11-3 and TRBJ1-1): EAGVVQSPRYKIIEKKQPVAFWCNPISGHNTLYWYLQNLGQGPELLIRYENEEAVDDSQLPKDRFSAERLKGVDSTLKIQPAELGDSAVYLCASSLGRQAGGEAFFGQGTRLTVV.

The rearrangement joins TRBV10-1 to TRBJ1-1, with 10 bases that match TRBD1. The V and J ends lost 6 bases and 6 bases, in that order; junction bases with no gene match: 10. Germline CDR1 WNHNN, CDR2 SYGVQD (reference sequence). This CDR3 has 15 amino acids. CDR3 amino acids: CASSRDRGAGAEAFF. CDR3 nucleotides: TGCGCCAGCAGCCGGGACAGGGGCGCCGGGGCTGAAGCTTTCTTT.

This chain links TRBV6-5 with TRBJ2-7; TRBD2 agrees at 11 bases. Germline lookup yields CDR1 MNHEY and CDR2 SVGAGI. This CDR3 comprises 15 residues. V lost 6 bases and J lost 1; bases outside the gene matches: 5. CDR3 nucleotides: TGTGCCAGCAGCCGGGCTAGCGGGGGGTCCTACGAGCAGTACTTC. It yields the protein CASSRASGGSYEQYF.

The chain employs TRBV21-1 and TRBJ1-6. TRBV21-1 represents a pseudogene. This CDR3 has 19 residues. The CDR3 sequence is CASNPTRPGRGTWDSPLHF. The CDR3 coding sequence is TGTGCCAGCAACCCTACACGCCCCGGGCGGGGAACATGGGATTCACCCCTCCACTTT.

The chain links TRBV27 to TRBJ1-1; D uncertain. In germline, CDR1 is MNHEY, CDR2 SMNVEV (reference sequence). The CDR3 extends over 14 amino acids. Trimming cost V 5 bases and J 4 bases, with 14 bases left between them. In DNA, the CDR3 is TGTGCCAGCAGTCTCTACTCTGGGAGCACTGAAGCTTTCTTT. This gives the protein CASSLYSGSTEAFF.

The gene calls are TRBV27 and TRBJ1-6; the match to TRBD1 covers 8 bases. V shed 4 bases and J 7 bases; nucleotides not matched to a gene: 9. The germline gives CDR1 MNHEY, CDR2 SMNVEV (reference sequence). The CDR3 covers 16 residues. The CDR3 DNA sequence: TGTGCCAGCAGTTCCGACAGGGGCTCGAAAAATTCACCCCTCCACTTT. This sequence encodes CASSSDRGSKNSPLHF.

The chain recombines TRBV2 with TRBJ2-7, with 10 bases identical to TRBD2. CDR3 length: 16 residues. CDR1 and CDR2 from the germline V gene are SNHLY and FYNNEI. Unmatched junction bases numbered 6, after V lost 2 bases and J lost 2 bases. CDR3 DNA: TGTGCCAGCAGTGAACAGGTAGCGGGAGGCCCCTACGAGCAGTACTTC. Amino acid sequence: CASSEQVAGGPYEQYF.

This sequence joins TRBV6-5 and TRBJ2-5; D is perhaps TRBD1 (6 bases). The CDR3 consists of 13 residues. Germline V CDR1 and CDR2: MNHEY, SVGAGI. V was clipped by 6 bases and J by 4 bases, with 12 bases between them. The CDR3 DNA follows: TGTGCCAGCAGAAAAACAGGGTCAGAGACCCAGTACTTC. It yields the protein CASRKTGSETQYF.

The chain joins TRBV19 to TRBJ2-7; 10 bases are shared with TRBD2. The J segment lost 0 bases and the V segment lost 4 bases, leaving 12 bases of the junction unmatched. The CDR3 consists of 18 residues. From germline, CDR1 is LNHDA and CDR2 SQIVND (reference sequence). CDR3 in DNA: TGTGCCAGTAGTAGAGGAAGTCTAGCGGGGGAGAGCTCCTACGAGCAGTACTTC. It encodes CASSRGSLAGESSYEQYF.

This clone was counted a few times. The chain joins TRBV28 to TRBJ1-6; D remains ambiguous. Germline assignment: CDR1 MDHEN and CDR2 SYDVKM. Deletions cut 4 bases from V and 9 bases from J, with 16 bases between. The CDR3 runs to 15 residues. CDR3 loop: CASSSTGKVISPLHF. The CDR3 DNA sequence: TGTGCCAGCAGTTCAACCGGGAAGGTTATTTCACCCCTCCACTTT.

The chain uses TRBV5-6 and TRBJ1-5; 8 bases map to TRBD1. The CDR3 is 14 amino acids. Germline values: CDR1 SGHDT, CDR2 YYEEEE. Trimming at V came to 3 bases and at J to 6 bases, leaving 5 bases not matched to a gene. CDR3 residues: CASSYQGALQPQHF. DNA for the CDR3: TGTGCCAGCAGCTACCAGGGGGCCCTTCAGCCCCAGCATTTT.

V gene TRBV28 combines with J gene TRBJ1-1, with no clear D. Germline CDR1 and CDR2: MDHEN and SYDVKM. Trimming took off 4 bases at V and 5 bases at J, with 17 bases between the two ends. This CDR3 spans 15 amino acids. The CDR3 DNA reads as TGTGCCAGCAGTTCGCCTTACGGATCGGGGACTGAAGCTTTCTTT. As protein: CASSSPYGSGTEAFF.

This chain joins TRBV28 and TRBJ1-1; D not resolved. The CDR3 is 13 amino acids. Germline loops: CDR1 MDHEN, CDR2 SYDVKM. V was clipped by 7 bases and J by 0 bases, with 9 bases between them. In nucleotides, the CDR3 is TGTGCCAGCAAGAGAAGCTTGAACACTGAAGCTTTCTTT. Protein: CASKRSLNTEAFF.

This sequence joins TRBV28 and TRBJ2-7, with 8 bases that match TRBD2. This CDR3 has 16 residues. The J segment lost 3 bases and the V segment lost 4 bases, leaving 11 bases of the junction unmatched. Germline CDR1 reads MDHEN; CDR2 reads SYDVKM. The chain's CDR3 is CASSSPTGLGYYEQYF. CDR3 sequence (DNA): TGTGCCAGCAGTTCTCCAACGGGACTAGGGTACTACGAGCAGTACTTC.

CDR3 loop: CASSLSTATDTQYF. CDR3 nucleotide sequence: TGCGCCAGCAGCTTATCGACAGCTACAGATACGCAGTATTTT. V usage is TRBV5-1 and J usage is TRBJ2-3, with TRBD1 as a possible D gene (5 bases). The CDR3 consists of 14 residues. Germline V CDR1 and CDR2: SGHRS, YFSETQ. V lost 2 bases, J lost 3 bases, and 10 bases lay in between.

The V call is TRBV27, the J call TRBJ1-1; no definite D call. Germline V lookup: CDR1 MNHEY, CDR2 SMNVEV (reference sequence). Trimming pared 6 bases from V and 4 bases from J, leaving 12 bases between. The CDR3 has 13 residues. Here the CDR3 reads CASRTGPVTEAFF. For the CDR3, the DNA is TGTGCCAGCAGAACTGGGCCGGTCACTGAAGCTTTCTTT.

The chain employs TRBV2 and TRBJ2-1, with D uncertain. This CDR3 has 13 amino acids. V shed 8 bases and J shed 2 bases, with 10 bases lying between them. Germline CDR1 SNHLY, CDR2 FYNNEI. CDR3 residues: CASGTETYNEQFF. The CDR3 region has the DNA TGTGCCAGCGGAACGGAGACCTACAATGAGCAGTTCTTC.

This chain uses TRBV6-1 with TRBJ2-5; possible D gene TRBD1, 6 bases. Trimming stripped 1 base from V and 5 bases from J, with 17 bases between. This CDR3 spans 16 amino acids. Germline V CDR1 and CDR2: MNHNS, SASEGT. The CDR3 region is CASSEVWQGTWETQYF. The CDR3 DNA is TGTGCCAGCAGTGAAGTATGGCAGGGGACCTGGGAGACCCAGTACTTC.

The chain combines TRBV30 with TRBJ2-1, with 10 bases fitting TRBD2. This CDR3 is 14 amino acids long. Germline V lookup: CDR1 GTSNPN, CDR2 SVGIG (reference sequence). Trimming took 2 bases from V and 6 from J; bases not matched to a gene: 4. CDR3 DNA sequence: TGTGCCTGGAGTCGGCTAGCGGGAGTCAATGAGCAGTTCTTC. Translation gives CAWSRLAGVNEQFF.